This TCR beta chain was observed in a study of graft-versus-host responses after intestinal transplantation. General study results and limits: Among circulating GvH clones, peak levels were associated with early post-transplant declines in HvG clones.

Some clones are missing from TCRdb's copy, which holds only in-frame ones; the method was immunoSEQ multiplex PCR. The table shows some 110,000 clones, with around 92% occurring only once. This CDR3 spans 11 amino acids. The ends were cut back, 6 bases at V and 9 bases at J, with 12 bases in the middle. CDR1 is DFQATT and CDR2 is SNEGSKA in the germline V gene (reference sequence). Points on this clone: Its antigen is unidentified.

The chain joins TRBV20-1 to TRBJ2-1; a possible D gene is TRBD2 (6 bases). This TCR derives from a human donor who was the organ donor for an intestinal transplant. The source material was unstimulated CD8+ T cells sorted from spleen or lymph node cells, sampled before transplant. The CDR3 DNA sequence: TGCAGTGCCAGACTAGTGACTGAGCAGTTCTTC. Translation: CSARLVTEQFF.